The 18 T cell receptor beta chains below all came from one sample that was sequenced in a study of T cell responses to AZD1222 COVID-19 vaccine. Data came from immunoSEQ multiplex PCR; TCRdb stores just in-frame clones and leaves some out. The table lists 90,000 to 150,000 clones, roughly nine tenths of them singletons. This material consisted of peripheral blood, taken on day 0 of AZD1222 vaccination. These TCRs come from an adult in good health.

The chain uses TRBV5-1 and TRBJ1-3, with D unclear. This CDR3 contains 15 residues. The V end lost 0 bases, the J end lost 3 bases, and 10 bases lay between the germline ends. Germline CDR1 SGHRS, CDR2 YFSETQ. The CDR3 protein is CASSLAAEGGNTIYF. For the CDR3, the DNA is TGCGCCAGCAGCTTGGCAGCCGAAGGTGGAAACACCATATATTTT.

The genes are TRBV9 and TRBJ2-5; 10 bases are shared with TRBD2. Trimming took 0 bases from V and 3 from J; bases not matched to a gene: 11. CDR1 and CDR2 from the germline V gene are SGDLS and YYNGEE. There are 18 residues in the CDR3. The CDR3 spells CASSVAPAGGLAKETQYF. The CDR3 nucleotides read TGTGCCAGCAGCGTAGCCCCGGCGGGGGGACTAGCGAAAGAGACCCAGTACTTC.

V and J are TRBV28 and TRBJ2-7; unclear D gene. From germline, CDR1 is MDHEN and CDR2 SYDVKM. The length of the CDR3 is 12 residues. The V end was cut by 2 bases, the J end by 0 bases, with 2 bases between. DNA for the CDR3: TGTGCCAGCAGTTTAACCTCCTACGAGCAGTACTTC. Protein sequence: CASSLTSYEQYF.

The V and J genes are TRBV6-6 and TRBJ1-1; TRBD1 might be the D (6 bases). Germline V gene lookup returns CDR1 MNHNY and CDR2 SVGAGI (reference sequence). Deletions cut 0 bases from V and 5 bases from J, with 10 bases between. This CDR3 has 14 residues. For the CDR3, the DNA is TGTGCCAGCAGTTACTCGAGCCAGGGGACTGAAGCTTTCTTT. As protein: CASSYSSQGTEAFF.

The genes are TRBV12-3 or TRBV12-4 and TRBJ1-2, with a possible D match to TRBD1 (6 bases). V gave up 10 bases and J gave up 7 bases, with 19 bases separating them. The CDR3 spans 13 residues. This CDR3 is CAITQGGQGGYTF. For the CDR3, the DNA is TGTGCCATCACTCAAGGGGGGCAGGGTGGCTACACCTTC.

This clone was counted once. The chain joins TRBV7-3 to TRBJ1-1; no clear D. The V end lost 2 bases, the J end lost 1 base, and 11 bases lay between the germline ends. Germline V gene sequence: CDR1 SGHTA, CDR2 FQGTGA. The CDR3 has 15 residues. The CDR3 DNA follows: TGTGCCAGCAGCTTAGAAGCCGCCCGGAACACTGAAGCTTTCTTT. Its translation is CASSLEAARNTEAFF.

This clone showed up just once. The chain uses TRBV13 and TRBJ2-7, with D possibly matching TRBD1 (5 bases). The CDR3 consists of 14 residues. Deletions cut 1 base from V and 0 bases from J, with 7 bases between. The germline V gene has CDR1 PRHDT and CDR2 FYEKMQ (reference sequence). DNA for the CDR3: TGTGCCAGCAGCTTAGCTGGGGCCTCCTACGAGCAGTACTTC. Its translation is CASSLAGASYEQYF.

The rearrangement uses TRBV5-1 and TRBJ1-2; D not resolved. V was cut by 0 bases and J by 3 bases, with 12 bases left in between. This CDR3 spans 15 amino acids. Germline-derived CDR1 and CDR2 are SGHRS and YFSETQ. CDR3 DNA: TGCGCCAGCAGCTTGGATGTCGGATCGTACTATGGCTACACCTTC. Translating it yields CASSLDVGSYYGYTF.

The chain recombines TRBV5-1 with TRBJ1-6; D uncertain. Per germline, CDR1 SGHRS and CDR2 YFSETQ. Trimming removed 0 bases from V and 11 bases from J, with 6 bases in between. The CDR3 spans 12 residues. The CDR3 DNA reads TGCGCCAGCAGCTTGGGTACGCCACCCCTCCACTTT. The encoded protein is CASSLGTPPLHF.

The chain has TRBV25-1 and TRBJ2-1, with 9 nucleotides matching TRBD2. V was pared by 4 bases and J by 5 bases, with 6 bases of the junction left unmatched. This CDR3 spans 15 amino acids. Germline-derived CDR1 and CDR2 are MGHDK and SYGVNS. The CDR3 is CASSVQGLADNEQFF. For the CDR3, the DNA is TGTGCCAGCAGTGTCCAGGGACTAGCCGACAATGAGCAGTTCTTC.

In this sample, this clone turned up a few times. The chain employs TRBV7-6 and TRBJ1-4, with 10 bases matching TRBD1. The CDR3 is 17 residues long. The germline gives CDR1 SGHVS, CDR2 FNYEAQ. The junction had 13 bases not matched to a gene; V was cut back by 5 bases and J by 7 bases. The CDR3 sequence: CASSPSADRGKGEKLFF. CDR3 sequence (DNA): TGTGCCAGCAGCCCGTCAGCGGACAGGGGGAAAGGTGAAAAACTGTTTTTT.

The chain employs TRBV20-1 and TRBJ2-1; 8 bases agree with TRBD2. The trim removed 3 bases at V and 9 bases at J, leaving 7 bases unmatched. The CDR3 totals 13 residues. The germline gives CDR1 DFQATT, CDR2 SNEGSKA (reference sequence). The CDR3 region has the DNA TGCAGTGCTAGTCGGGAGGGCCATGGTGAGCAGTTCTTC. This sequence encodes CSASREGHGEQFF.

The chain couples TRBV6-5 to TRBJ1-6, with D unresolved. The CDR3 is 13 residues long. Trimming took off 5 bases at V and 6 bases at J, with 8 bases between the two ends. The germline V gene encodes CDR1 MNHEY and CDR2 SVGAGI. CDR3 nucleotide sequence: TGTGCCAGCAGTCCCCGGCTTAATTCACCCCTCCACTTT. Amino acid sequence: CASSPRLNSPLHF.

The chain links TRBV19 to TRBJ2-3, with D perhaps TRBD1 (6 bases). V lost 5 bases, J lost 7 bases, and 25 bases lay in between. The CDR3 totals 17 residues. Germline values: CDR1 LNHDA, CDR2 SQIVND (reference sequence). The CDR3 DNA reads TGTGCCAGTAGTCCCCTGGGGGCTAGCTGGGGCGAGAATACGCAGTATTTT. Encoded protein: CASSPLGASWGENTQYF. The full variable domain, in which reference TRBV19 and TRBJ2-3 provide the parts outside the CDR3, is DGGITQSPKYLFRKEGQNVTLSCEQNLNHDAMYWYRQDPGQGLRLIYYSQIVNDFQKGDIAEGYSVSREKKESFPLTVTSAQKNPTAFYLCASSPLGASWGENTQYFGPGTRLTVL.

The V and J genes are TRBV30 and TRBJ2-5, with 9 nucleotides matching TRBD1. CDR1 GTSNPN and CDR2 SVGIG come from the germline V gene (reference sequence). J gave up 9 bases and V 0 bases, and 5 bases lay outside the gene matches. The CDR3 extends over 13 amino acids. Here the CDR3 DNA reads TGTGCCTGGAGTGTAATAGGGGACAGGGCCCAGTACTTC. Translated: CAWSVIGDRAQYF.

This clone showed up just a few times. The chain is built from TRBV19 and TRBJ1-2; D remains unclear. The CDR3 contains 10 residues. The germline V gene encodes CDR1 LNHDA and CDR2 SQIVND (reference sequence). V was clipped by 8 bases and J by 4 bases, with 5 bases between them. CDR3 amino acids: CASGPYGYTF. The CDR3 DNA reads as TGTGCCAGTGGCCCCTATGGCTACACCTTC.

The chain has TRBV24-1 and TRBJ2-1; 15 positions agree with TRBD2. This CDR3 is built from 16 residues. The germline V gene encodes CDR1 KGHDR and CDR2 SFDVKD. V shed 4 bases, J shed 8 bases, and the junction held 5 bases outside the gene matches. CDR3 region: CATSDPGLAGGDEQFF. The CDR3 DNA reads as TGTGCCACCAGTGACCCGGGACTAGCGGGAGGTGATGAGCAGTTCTTC.

This clone was found once. This sequence joins TRBV28 and TRBJ1-2, with TRBD1 matching 8 bases. CDR1 MDHEN and CDR2 SYDVKM come from the germline V gene. The junction had 6 bases not matched to a gene; V was cut back by 4 bases and J by 5 bases. The CDR3 is made up of 14 amino acids. DNA of the CDR3: TGTGCCAGCAGTTCGACAGGGGTTTGGTATGGCTACACCTTC. Translated, it gives CASSSTGVWYGYTF.